These 12 T cell receptor beta chains share one sample of origin, sequenced in a study of T cell clonality in common variable immunodeficiency. TCRdb's copy holds only in-frame clones and misses some; the assay was immunoSEQ multiplex PCR. The sample includes tens of thousands of clones, none of them occurring once. Sequencing was performed on peripheral blood mononuclear cells. These receptors were obtained from a person between 18 and 75 years old in good health.

The sample holds many counts of this clone. The read finishes 3 residues shy of the CDR3 end, and the germline J gene is used to complete it. V is TRBV6-1 and J is TRBJ2-5, with TRBD1 matching over 9 bases. The trim removed 0 bases at V and 4 bases at J, leaving 9 bases unmatched. The V gene's germline CDR1 is MNHNS and CDR2 SASEGT. The CDR3 is 17 amino acids. This chain's CDR3 is CASSEATGQGLGETQYF. The sequenced CDR3 bases are TGTGCCAGCAGTGAAGCCACCGGACAGGGGTTAGGAGAGACC.

This clone has a count of ten or more. From the germline J gene comes the end of the CDR3, since the read stops 3 residues before it. The V and J genes are TRBV5-1 and TRBJ2-3, with D perhaps matching TRBD2 (5 bases). This CDR3 contains 15 residues. The germline V and J ends were trimmed by 1 base and 0 bases, with 9 bases remaining between them. The germline gives CDR1 SGHRS, CDR2 YFSETQ. This chain's CDR3 is CASSLNIASTDTQYF. Partial CDR3 DNA: TGCGCCAGCAGCTTGAACATAGCGAGCACAGATACG.

This clone showed up many times. The DNA ends 3 residues before the CDR3 does, and the rest of the CDR3 is filled in from the germline J gene. The rearrangement uses TRBV15 and TRBJ2-7; TRBD2 aligns across 9 bases. Losses at the gene ends were 5 bases for V and 4 bases for J; bases not matched to a gene: 6. This CDR3 has 14 amino acids. Germline V lookup: CDR1 LNHNV, CDR2 YYDKDF (reference sequence). This chain's CDR3 is CATSRGGERYEQYF. Incomplete CDR3 DNA: TGTGCCACCAGCCGCGGGGGGGAACGGTACGAG.

This clone was counted at least ten times. The CDR3 goes on 3 residues after the read ends, and that part is filled in from the germline J gene. V gene TRBV19 combines with J gene TRBJ2-2, with D possibly matching TRBD2 (5 bases). The CDR3 spans 13 residues. The V gene's germline CDR1 is LNHDA and CDR2 SQIVND (reference sequence). V gave up 10 bases and J gave up 3 bases, with 12 bases separating them. CDR3 DNA, as far as it was read: TGTGCCACCCCGGGGTATTACACCGGGGAG. Its protein is CATPGYYTGE. In full, the CDR3 is CATPGYYTGELFF.

This clone was observed many times. CDR3 DNA, as far as it was read: TGCAGCGTTGAAGAACGGGACAGTCTCTATGGC. It translates to CSVEERDSLYG. The whole CDR3 is CSVEERDSLYGYTF. V and J are TRBV29-1 and TRBJ1-2, with 7 bases aligning to TRBD1. From the germline J gene comes the end of the CDR3, since the read stops 3 residues before it. The germline V gene has CDR1 SQVTM and CDR2 ANQGSEA. J lost 4 bases, V lost 0 bases, and 5 bases had no gene match. This CDR3 region has 14 residues.

The table lists this clone with many counts. The CDR3 end lies 3 residues beyond the end of the read and is filled in from the germline J gene. This rearrangement joins TRBV19 to TRBJ1-5; TRBD1 matches 7 bases. The CDR3 contains 14 residues. CDR1 and CDR2 from the germline V gene are LNHDA and SQIVND (reference sequence). The trim removed 6 bases at V and 6 bases at J, leaving 8 bases unmatched. The covered CDR3 bases are TGTGCCAGTAGCCAACAGGGGAGGGTTCAGCCC. Amino acids: CASSQQGRVQP. The full CDR3 is CASSQQGRVQPQHF.

This clone was recorded at least ten times. The CDR3 end lies 3 residues beyond the end of the read and is filled in from the germline J gene. This chain joins TRBV5-1 and TRBJ1-2; 7 nucleotides agree with TRBD1. V dropped 4 bases and J dropped 4; count of bases not matched to a gene: 13. The CDR3 consists of 16 residues. CDR1 SGHRS and CDR2 YFSETQ come from the germline V gene. The CDR3 loop is CASSRTGTAAGYGYTF. CDR3 bases read: TGCGCCAGCAGCCGAACCGGGACAGCTGCGGGCTATGGC.

This clone was observed many times. The read ends 3 residues early relative to the CDR3; the germline J gene fills the gap. This sequence joins TRBV3-1 (or the pseudogene TRBV3-2) and TRBJ2-7; D gene unclear. CDR3 size: 14 residues. Germline V lookup: CDR1 LGHDT, CDR2 YNNKEL (reference sequence). The V and J ends lost 0 bases and 3 bases respectively, with 9 bases between them. The CDR3 bases that were read are TGTGCCAGCAGCCAAGATATACAGAACTACGAG. It yields the protein CASSQDIQNYE. The whole CDR3 sequence is CASSQDIQNYEQYF.

This clone was seen repeatedly, ten times or more. From the germline J gene comes the end of the CDR3, since the read stops 3 residues before it. The rearrangement links TRBV13 to TRBJ1-5; the D is unclear. V dropped 5 bases and J dropped 7 bases, with 9 bases sitting between them. Looked up from germline, CDR1 is PRHDT and CDR2 is FYEKMQ (reference sequence). There are 12 residues in the CDR3. CDR3 DNA (partial): TGTGCCAGCAGCCTCGCGGGGCAGCCC. It codes for CASSLAGQP. The whole CDR3 protein is CASSLAGQPQHF.

This clone was seen many times. The observed sequence ends 3 residues before the CDR3 terminus, with the missing tail filled in from the germline J gene. The chain couples TRBV7-3 to TRBJ2-1, with TRBD2 identical over 8 bases. V trimming: 1 base; J trimming: 2 bases; junction bases outside the gene matches: 4. This CDR3 region has 16 residues. CDR1 SGHTA and CDR2 FQGTGA come from the germline V gene. Incomplete CDR3 DNA: TGTGCCAGCAGCTTAATCGGAGCGGGGGCCTACAATGAG. It yields the protein CASSLIGAGAYNE. The entire CDR3 is CASSLIGAGAYNEQFF.

This clone was counted ten times or more. The CDR3 goes on 3 residues after the read ends, and that part is filled in from the germline J gene. The chain employs TRBV5-1 and TRBJ1-2; 10 bases agree with TRBD1. Germline V CDR1 and CDR2: SGHRS, YFSETQ. The CDR3 has 15 residues. The J segment lost 2 bases and the V segment lost 1 base, leaving 2 bases of the junction unmatched. The CDR3 bases that were read are TGCGCCAGCAGCTTGCCGACAGGGGGCAACTATGGC. It translates to CASSLPTGGNYG. The full CDR3 reads CASSLPTGGNYGYTF. The variable domain in full, with the rest retrieved from reference TRBV5-1 and TRBJ1-2, is KAGVTQTPRYLIKTRGQQVTLSCSPISGHRSVSWYQQTPGQGLQFLFEYFSETQRNKGNFPGRFSGRQFSNSRSEMNVSTLELGDSALYLCASSLPTGGNYGYTFGSGTRLTVV.

This clone has at least ten counts. The read gets to within 3 residues of the CDR3 end, and the germline J gene fills in the rest. The chain carries TRBV7-3 and TRBJ2-3; no clear D gene. CDR3 size: 16 residues. Germline V gene data show CDR1 as SGHTA and CDR2 as FQGTGA. Trimming took off 0 bases at V and 0 bases at J, with 10 bases between the two ends. The CDR3 DNA, read in part, is TGTGCCAGCAGCTTAACAACAAGGGTTAGCACAGATACG. It translates to CASSLTTRVSTDT. The full CDR3 sequence reads CASSLTTRVSTDTQYF.